This T cell receptor beta chain is drawn from a study of blood T cell repertoires in COVID-19. In the study overall: The United States, Italy and Spain supplied acute and convalescent COVID-19 samples. Sources were T cells, B-cell-depleted T cells, or PBMCs; the material itself was cDNA or gDNA.

V gave up 2 bases and J gave up 4 bases, with 12 bases separating them. Germline CDR1 and CDR2: SGHTA and FQGNSA. The CDR3 consists of 14 residues. Per the study methods: Estimated nucleated cell counts came from reference gene primer amplification. Sequencing used immunoSEQ multiplex PCR; TCRdb keeps in-frame clones, though not all of them. V and J calls and clone size are copied from that table; D and trimming were computed from the DNA. The table lists about 190,000 clones, around 85% of them singletons. The TCR originated in a woman aged 50 to 65 with acute or convalescent COVID-19. V gene TRBV7-2 combines with J gene TRBJ2-7, with D tentatively TRBD1 (6 bases). Source material: peripheral blood. The CDR3 sequence is CASSLMGHMYEQYF. CDR3 nucleotide sequence: TGTGCCAGCAGCTTAATGGGACACATGTACGAGCAGTACTTC.